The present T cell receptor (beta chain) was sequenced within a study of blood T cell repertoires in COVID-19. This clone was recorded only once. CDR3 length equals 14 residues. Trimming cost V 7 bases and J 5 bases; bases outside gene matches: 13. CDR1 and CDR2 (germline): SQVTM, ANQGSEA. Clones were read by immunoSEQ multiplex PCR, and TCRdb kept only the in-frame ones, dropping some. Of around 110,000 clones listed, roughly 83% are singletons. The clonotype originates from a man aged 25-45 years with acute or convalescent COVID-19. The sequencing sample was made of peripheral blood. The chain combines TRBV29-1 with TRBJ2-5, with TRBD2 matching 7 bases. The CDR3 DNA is TGCAGCGCCGGAGGGACGACTAGCTTGGAGACCCAGTACTTC. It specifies CSAGGTTSLETQYF.